These 31 T cell receptor beta chains were all obtained from the same sample, sequenced in a study of blood T cell repertoires in COVID-19 (dated by TCRdb to the early 2020s). The library was generated by the immunoSEQ multiplex PCR assay. TCRdb stores this immuneACCESS table with in-frame sequences only. Part of the clones is absent; in the studies checked, under half of the shortfall reflects unresolved V genes, and no reason is known for the rest. The sample table holds 45,000 to 60,000 clones, of which 70% to 90% were seen once. The ten largest clones take up around 1.4% of the sample. The sequencing sample was made of peripheral blood. These receptors were taken from a man in his 60s with acute or convalescent COVID-19.

This chain joins TRBV4-1 and TRBJ1-5; no firm D call. CDR1 and CDR2 from the germline V gene are MGHRA and YSYEKL. Trimming stripped 0 bases from V and 6 bases from J, with 15 bases between. This CDR3 has 16 amino acids. The CDR3 DNA sequence: TGCGCCAGCAGCCAAGATATAAGGAGCGTCGGTCAGCCCCAGCATTTT. Amino acid sequence: CASSQDIRSVGQPQHF.

The V and J genes are TRBV4-2 and TRBJ2-6; 11 positions agree with TRBD2. Germline-derived CDR1 and CDR2 are LGHNA and YNFKEQ. Trimming cost V 3 bases and J 1 base; bases outside gene matches: 17. This CDR3 comprises 22 residues. The CDR3, as DNA: TGTGCCAGCAGCCACGATGTGACTAGCGGGACCCTTGGGAGATCTGGGGCCAACGTCCTGACTTTC. Its protein is CASSHDVTSGTLGRSGANVLTF.

J is TRBJ2-1 and V is TRBV7-2; D not certain. The CDR3 extends over 16 amino acids. Per the germline V gene, CDR1 is SGHTA and CDR2 is FQGNSA. Trimming removed 1 base from V and 1 base from J, with 11 bases in between. CDR3 sequence: CASSLEAVYSYNEQFF. The CDR3 DNA is TGTGCCAGCAGCTTAGAGGCGGTTTATTCCTACAATGAGCAGTTCTTC.

The chain is built from TRBV3-1 (or the pseudogene TRBV3-2) and TRBJ1-4, with TRBD1 matching 8 bases. The ends lost 2 bases at V and 8 bases at J; junction bases unmatched: 7. The germline V gene has CDR1 LGHDT and CDR2 YNNKEL (reference sequence). The CDR3 extends over 15 amino acids. The CDR3 coding sequence is TGTGCCAGCAGCCAACGGACAGGGAATTACGAAAAACTGTTTTTT. Translation gives CASSQRTGNYEKLFF.

This rearrangement joins TRBV4-3 to TRBJ1-2; D possibly corresponds to TRBD1 (5 bases). The V gene's germline CDR1 is LGHNA and CDR2 YSLEER. The CDR3 has 16 amino acids. V was shortened by 1 base and J by 5 bases, with 17 bases between the two germline ends. DNA of the CDR3: TGCGCCAGCAGCCAAGCTCCGGGGGACTGGGAATATGGCTACACCTTC. This sequence encodes CASSQAPGDWEYGYTF.

This chain links TRBV18 with TRBJ2-3, with 11 bases lining up with TRBD2. CDR1 and CDR2 (germline): KGHSH, LQKENI. The V gene end was trimmed by 3 bases and the J gene end by 0 bases; junction bases not matched to a gene: 8. The CDR3 has 18 residues. The DNA of the CDR3 is TGTGCCAGCTCACCTATTGCACTAGCGGGGGCTAGCACAGATACGCAGTATTTT. It specifies CASSPIALAGASTDTQYF.

The genes are TRBV7-3 and TRBJ2-1; D might be TRBD2 (6 bases). The germline gives CDR1 SGHTA, CDR2 FQGTGA. The CDR3 runs 19 residues. V lost 0 bases and J lost 4, with 22 bases in between. The CDR3 sequence is CASSLTGGDHSHVYNEQFF. In DNA form, the CDR3 reads TGTGCCAGCAGCTTAACAGGCGGGGACCACTCCCACGTTTACAATGAGCAGTTCTTC.

The rearrangement uses TRBV19 and TRBJ1-2; D might be TRBD1 (6 bases). This CDR3 is built from 15 residues. Per the germline V gene, CDR1 is LNHDA and CDR2 is SQIVND (reference sequence). V was clipped by 6 bases and J by 2 bases, with 16 bases between them. The CDR3 protein is CASRIRGAENYGYTF. CDR3 DNA: TGTGCCAGTAGGATCAGGGGAGCGGAGAACTATGGCTACACCTTC.

The rearrangement joins TRBV28 to TRBJ2-2, with 9 bases matching TRBD2. Germline V lookup: CDR1 MDHEN, CDR2 SYDVKM. This CDR3 contains 15 residues. The J segment lost 4 bases and the V segment lost 6 bases, leaving 6 bases of the junction unmatched. The CDR3 spells CASRLSGRVTGELFF. The CDR3 DNA follows: TGTGCCAGCAGACTTAGCGGGAGAGTCACCGGGGAGCTGTTTTTT.

This chain joins TRBV30 and TRBJ2-3; weak D call: TRBD1 (5 bases). The CDR3 is 15 residues long. CDR1 is GTSNPN, CDR2 SVGIG, per germline (reference sequence). V was trimmed by 0 bases and J by 0 bases, leaving 10 bases between them. This CDR3 reads CAWSVQYRSTDTQYF. In DNA, the CDR3 is TGTGCCTGGAGTGTTCAATACAGGAGCACAGATACGCAGTATTTT.

The V call is TRBV19, the J call TRBJ1-6, with D perhaps matching TRBD1 (5 bases). The germline V gene encodes CDR1 LNHDA and CDR2 SQIVND (reference sequence). The CDR3 is 13 amino acids. Trimming removed 4 bases from V and 10 bases from J, with 11 bases in between. In DNA form, the CDR3 reads TGTGCCAGTAGTAACTTAGGGGCCTCACCCCTCCACTTT. It specifies CASSNLGASPLHF. The full variable domain, with the rest looked up from reference TRBV19 and TRBJ1-6, is DGGITQSPKYLFRKEGQNVTLSCEQNLNHDAMYWYRQDPGQGLRLIYYSQIVNDFQKGDIAEGYSVSREKKESFPLTVTSAQKNPTAFYLCASSNLGASPLHFGNGTRLTVT.

This chain links TRBV5-1 with TRBJ1-3, with D unresolved. V gave up 0 bases and J gave up 4 bases, with 8 bases separating them. CDR3 length equals 14 residues. Per the germline V gene, CDR1 is SGHRS and CDR2 is YFSETQ. Written as DNA, the CDR3 is TGCGCCAGCAGCTTGGGGGTAGCAGGAAACACCATATATTTT. Protein: CASSLGVAGNTIYF.

The chain couples TRBV2 to TRBJ2-1; 7 positions agree with TRBD2. Germline V gives CDR1 SNHLY, CDR2 FYNNEI. The J segment lost 4 bases and the V segment lost 7 bases, leaving 7 bases of the junction unmatched. The CDR3 sequence is 14 residues long. CDR3 loop: CASTLNGRYNEQFF. The CDR3 DNA follows: TGTGCCAGCACCCTGAACGGGAGGTACAATGAGCAGTTCTTC.

CDR3 residues: CASSDPTSGGYNEQFF. DNA of the CDR3: TGTGCCAGCAGCGACCCAACTAGCGGGGGGTACAATGAGCAGTTCTTC. V and J are TRBV9 and TRBJ2-1, with 12 bases fitting TRBD2. Germline values: CDR1 SGDLS, CDR2 YYNGEE. The CDR3 is 16 residues long. After removal of 3 bases from V and 4 bases from J, the junction contained 5 bases not matched to a gene.

The V and J genes are TRBV14 and TRBJ2-7; D uncertain. The ends were cut back, 1 base at V and 2 bases at J, with 6 bases in the middle. Looked up from germline, CDR1 is SGHDN and CDR2 is FVKESK. The CDR3 length is 13 residues. The CDR3 bases are TGTGCCAGCAGCCAAGCTAGTACCTACGAGCAGTACTTC. Translating gives CASSQASTYEQYF.

The chain uses TRBV6-5 and TRBJ2-1, with TRBD2 identical over 9 bases. Germline V gene lookup returns CDR1 MNHEY and CDR2 SVGAGI. The CDR3 spans 15 residues. Losses at the gene ends were 6 bases for V and 0 bases for J; bases not matched to a gene: 3. The CDR3 loop is CASRPSGNSYNEQFF. For the CDR3, the DNA is TGTGCCAGCAGACCTAGCGGGAACTCCTACAATGAGCAGTTCTTC.

The chain employs TRBV5-1 and TRBJ1-2, with D possibly TRBD1 on 6 matching bases. Germline values: CDR1 SGHRS, CDR2 YFSETQ. This CDR3 contains 15 residues. V was clipped by 3 bases and J by 4 bases, with 16 bases between them. The CDR3 here is CASSSALGQIYGYTF. The CDR3 region has the DNA TGCGCCAGCAGCTCGGCACTCGGACAGATCTATGGCTACACCTTC.

The chain combines TRBV19 with TRBJ2-3, with a weak D call TRBD1 (5 bases). V dropped 1 base and J dropped 6 bases, with 8 bases sitting between them. This CDR3 is built from 13 residues. The germline CDR1 and CDR2 sequences are LNHDA and SQIVND (reference sequence). The CDR3 sequence: CASSIGGPDTQYF. In DNA form, the CDR3 reads TGTGCCAGTAGTATAGGGGGCCCTGATACGCAGTATTTT.

The gene calls are TRBV24-1 and TRBJ2-1; 10 positions agree with TRBD2. In germline, CDR1 is KGHDR, CDR2 SFDVKD. V lost 6 bases, J lost 4 bases, and 5 bases stayed unmatched. This CDR3 region has 15 residues. The CDR3 DNA is TGTGCCACCAGTCGATCTAGCGGGAGTTACAATGAGCAGTTCTTC. Translation: CATSRSSGSYNEQFF.

The V call is TRBV28, the J call TRBJ1-5, with D perhaps TRBD1 (6 bases). CDR1 and CDR2 from the germline V gene are MDHEN and SYDVKM. The CDR3 sequence is 16 residues long. Between the trimmed V and J ends, which lost 5 bases and 1 base, there was a span of 15 bases. The CDR3: CASSPGAGLSNQPQHF. CDR3 DNA sequence: TGTGCCAGCAGTCCAGGGGCAGGGTTGAGCAATCAGCCCCAGCATTTT.

This clone was observed a few times. This chain links TRBV10-2 with TRBJ1-6; the D gene is possibly TRBD1 (6 bases). CDR3 length: 14 residues. Germline lookup yields CDR1 WSHSY and CDR2 SAAADI. V was pared by 5 bases and J by 8 bases, with 13 bases between. CDR3 in amino acids: CASSIQGLDSPLHF. DNA of the CDR3: TGCGCCAGCAGTATACAGGGTCTGGATTCACCCCTCCACTTT.

The chain uses TRBV18 and TRBJ1-2; 9 nucleotides line up with TRBD1. The CDR3 is made up of 15 amino acids. Germline CDR1 KGHSH, CDR2 LQKENI. The ends lost 1 base at V and 10 bases at J; junction bases unmatched: 10. The chain's CDR3 is CASSPQRGQGGDYTF. The CDR3 nucleotides are TGTGCCAGCTCACCACAGAGGGGACAGGGCGGCGACTACACCTTC.

This rearrangement joins TRBV24-1 to TRBJ1-5, with D perhaps TRBD1 (5 bases). V lost 6 bases and J 6 bases, leaving 8 bases between the germline ends. Germline V CDR1 and CDR2: KGHDR, SFDVKD. The CDR3 covers 12 residues. This CDR3 reads CATSYGGQPQHF. The CDR3 region has the DNA TGTGCCACCAGTTACGGGGGTCAGCCCCAGCATTTT.

This rearrangement joins TRBV9 to TRBJ1-6; D gene uncertain. Germline CDR1 SGDLS, CDR2 YYNGEE. V dropped 3 bases and J dropped 14 bases, with 21 bases sitting between them. The CDR3 sequence is 15 residues long. CDR3 coding DNA: TGTGCCAGCAGCGCCAATCCTAGTGATGGTTCGTCCCTCCACTTT. Amino acid sequence: CASSANPSDGSSLHF.

The rearrangement joins TRBV27 to TRBJ2-1; 14 nucleotides align to TRBD2. J gave up 4 bases and V 5 bases, and 7 bases lay outside the gene matches. CDR1 and CDR2 from the germline V gene are MNHEY and SMNVEV (reference sequence). The CDR3 covers 17 residues. CDR3 sequence: CASSLGTSGSGYNEQFF. CDR3 in DNA: TGTGCCAGCAGTCTCGGGACTAGCGGGAGCGGGTACAATGAGCAGTTCTTC.

The chain is built from TRBV10-1 and TRBJ2-1, with D possibly being TRBD2 (5 bases). V shed 8 bases and J shed 15 bases, with 17 bases lying between them. Germline V gene lookup returns CDR1 WNHNN and CDR2 SYGVQD (reference sequence). This CDR3 spans 11 amino acids. CDR3: CASGSGTSRFF. CDR3 bases: TGCGCCAGCGGAAGCGGAACGAGCAGGTTCTTC.

The chain employs TRBV14 and TRBJ2-1; possibly TRBD1 for D (5 bases). V shed 0 bases and J shed 2 bases, with 8 bases lying between them. Germline values: CDR1 SGHDN, CDR2 FVKESK. The CDR3 spans 15 residues. CDR3 loop: CASSQEPRAYNEQFF. The CDR3 nucleotides read TGTGCCAGCAGCCAAGAACCCAGGGCCTACAATGAGCAGTTCTTC.

This rearrangement joins TRBV10-2 to TRBJ2-1, with D perhaps TRBD1 (5 bases). Trimming took off 6 bases at V and 0 bases at J, with 12 bases between the two ends. CDR3 length: 15 residues. The germline V gene encodes CDR1 WSHSY and CDR2 SAAADI. CDR3 in amino acids: CASSVQDPSYNEQFF. CDR3 in DNA: TGCGCCAGCAGCGTACAGGACCCCTCCTACAATGAGCAGTTCTTC.

This rearrangement joins TRBV12-3 or TRBV12-4 to TRBJ1-1; 9 positions match TRBD1. Trimming cost V 5 bases and J 6 bases; bases outside gene matches: 4. This CDR3 contains 13 residues. CDR3 coding DNA: TGTGCCAGCAGTATCCGGGACAGGGCTGAAGCTTTCTTT. Translating gives CASSIRDRAEAFF.

The J gene is TRBJ2-3, the V gene TRBV7-9; D is perhaps TRBD1 (8 bases). The germline gives CDR1 SEHNR, CDR2 FQNEAQ (reference sequence). V lost 2 bases to trimming and J lost 6 bases, with 24 bases between them. This CDR3 comprises 18 residues. CDR3 sequence: CASSLPGGAGTSADTQYF. The CDR3 DNA follows: TGTGCCAGCAGCTTACCAGGGGGCGCCGGAACTAGCGCGGATACGCAGTATTTT.

The chain carries TRBV7-2 and TRBJ2-1, with a tentative D call TRBD2 (6 bases). Germline V gives CDR1 SGHTA, CDR2 FQGNSA. The CDR3 covers 13 residues. V gave up 8 bases and J gave up 4 bases, with 12 bases separating them. CDR3 sequence: CASGPRGYNEQFF. In nucleotides, the CDR3 is TGTGCCAGCGGCCCTCGGGGGTACAATGAGCAGTTCTTC.